This T cell receptor (beta chain) was documented in a study of cytomegalovirus exposure and HLA in healthy donors (dated by TCRdb to 2016 to 2017). Study-level background: According to an earlier analysis of several hundred of the donors, roughly 180 million T cells yielded 117 million unique TCR beta sequences and about 300 Gb of sequence data. An early release that covered fewer than 750 HLA-typed donors contained around 300 gigabases of sequencing data and 65 million to 100 million unique TCR sequences. Of the 300 to 500 genotyped donors, roughly 76% were placed in the genetic ancestry cluster associated with self-reported Caucasian donors. The study aimed to test whether signatures of past pathogen exposure could be identified by cataloging public T cell receptors. The study profiled the T cell repertoires of 500 to 800 subjects by immunosequencing and related them to cytomegalovirus serostatus. Along with the roughly 670-subject first cohort, a separate validation cohort of over 90 different subjects was used. To predict cytomegalovirus infection status, the study combined high-throughput TCR immunosequencing, statistical association of individual TCRs with disease status, and machine learning. To study patterns of TCR occurrence, a later analysis re-analyzed previously published TCR beta repertoires from 550 to 800 donors and added high-resolution HLA genotyping. The later analysis used no new phenotypic data to find candidate immune exposures, relying instead on TCR beta sequences and their occurrence across donors. An earlier analysis of 587 of the donors applied high-throughput TCR beta sequencing to assess whether each TCR beta V gene segment acted as functional or pseudogenic. Alongside the repertoire data, information on donor age, sex, ethnicity and CMV serostatus was compiled. Genome-wide SNP genotypes for about 55% of the roughly 670 donors were used in a later genetic analysis, which treated that subset as a discovery cohort. All discovery cohort repertoires had been generated using a single sequencing platform. HLA typing included class I and class II loci at four-digit resolution. The number of typed donors differed by locus: roughly 629-640 for A, B, C, DRB1 and DQB1; roughly 510 for DQA1; approximately 610 for DPA1; and about 450 for DPB1. Several DR-DQ haplotypes were handled as single units for association and clustering because linkage in the cohort was strong. Among around 400 genotyped donors of the cohort, an average of around 250,000 unique TCR beta nucleotide sequences was sequenced per donor, of which about 18% were non-productive.

Findings and caveats that apply to the study as a whole: A further reported finding was that TCR beta sequences accurately predicted the HLA-A and HLA-B alleles for most subjects in the first cohort. Correlated functional status among segregating V segments might be attributable to linkage disequilibrium, but an unknown experimental factor could not be ruled out. A later genetic analysis reported fewer N-insertions in productive TCRs among donors in an Asian-associated ancestry cluster than the approximately 700-donor mean. Because some donors lacked HLA typing at each locus, the association tests relied only on the typed subset. Because counts were too low, approximately 18 rarely observed V segments, including chromosome 9 orphons, were excluded from the earlier analysis of 500 to 700 of the donors. In a later analysis, the rate of TCR association differed among HLA loci, with DRB1 alleles having the most associated TCRs and HLA-C alleles having the fewest. The 87-base-pair reads could not distinguish some IMGT-functional V segments, including TRBV6-2 and TRBV6-3, so those segments were excluded. In the study, some 160 TCR beta chains were listed as associated with cytomegalovirus. In vitro tests confirmed that a few of the cytomegalovirus-associated TCR beta chains recognize cytomegalovirus antigens. According to a later analysis, most CMV-associated TCR beta chains appeared to be HLA-restricted, and the HLA associations seemed to be driven largely by CMV exposure. The authors suggested that the approach could potentially be generalized to other disease states and immunological phenotypes. A later analysis found that HLA-associated TCR beta chains were more clonally expanded and had lower generation probabilities than equally common non-associated chains. A cluster of highly shared sequence variants was judged likely to represent a technical artifact of the sequencing pipeline. The cohort was sequenced for TCR beta chains only, and without alpha or paired-chain data the features that could be detected were limited. Immune exposure information for the cohort was limited to CMV serostatus. A later analysis associated about 18,000 TCR beta sequences with specific HLA alleles at a false discovery rate of 0.05. In an earlier analysis of 450 to 750 of the donors, most TCR beta V segments appeared in productive rearrangements about 90% or about 30% of the time, broadly matching IMGT annotations. Across donors, most TCR sequences were observed very rarely, whereas some public TCRs were present in many individuals. V-gene and J-gene trimming of TCR beta chains was associated with a missense DCLRE1C variant in a later genetic analysis, and the association was replicated in an independent cohort. Assigning TCR associations to individual alleles was difficult when HLA alleles, especially DR and DQ, strongly co-occurred. Roughly uniform sequencing depth across donors was assumed in presence/absence analyses, although this assumption may not hold. The classifier was reported to diagnose cytomegalovirus status with high specificity and sensitivity in both the original cohort and the validation cohort. In a later analysis, several top co-occurrence clusters were reported to appear linked to parvovirus B19, influenza, CMV and Epstein-Barr virus.

Remarks on this clone: This clone's antigen is unknown.

V sheds 2 bases and J sheds 1 base, leaving 14 bases between their ends. The germline V gene gives CDR1 as LGHNT and CDR2 as FRNRAP. Measured from the cysteine to the phenylalanine, the CDR3 is 16 residues long. The sequence is cut down to CDR3 DNA, 48 bases in frame from base 1. The cohort was made up of hundreds of healthy bone marrow donors. At the time of sampling, every cohort member was nominally healthy, though immune exposures that went unrecorded were likely present. The donor was CMV seropositive and belonged to the group of a few hundred seropositive cohort members. Every donor gave a peripheral blood sample, and the peripheral blood mononuclear cells from that sample were used for TCR beta sequencing. The Qiagen DNeasy Blood Extraction Kit was used to extract genomic DNA from the blood cell samples. Library generation was performed with the immunoSEQ multiplex PCR assay. The multiplex PCR relied on a mix of 60 forward primers for TCR Vbeta segments and 13 reverse primers for TCR Jbeta segments. Amplification of the CDR3 region of rearranged TCR beta genes was performed with a multiplex PCR assay on genomic DNA. Amplified TCR beta libraries were sequenced as 87-base-pair reads on the Illumina HiSeq System. As for how the authors treated the data: Across the 700 or so repertoires, a later analysis counted roughly 77 million unique TCR beta chains, 9.5 million to 13 million of which were shared by at least two donors. A nearest-neighbor algorithm error-corrected the raw reads and collapsed the reads into unique sequences, merging closely related sequences to remove PCR and sequencing errors. CDR3 sequences were aligned to IMGT reference sequences to assign V, D and J gene segments. For a sequence to be retained, a match of at least six nucleotides was required to both a V gene segment and a J gene segment. A rearrangement was called productive if the CDR3 had no stop codons and remained in frame with V and J, and every other rearrangement was called non-productive. CDR3 was defined by IMGT convention, running from the second conserved V-encoded cysteine to the conserved J-encoded phenylalanine. Sequences without an unambiguous match to a single V gene segment were excluded from the earlier analysis of several hundred of the donors. In an earlier analysis of 450 to 750 of the donors, a V segment was called functional when productive rearrangements were above 56.7%, and segregating when the standard deviation between donors exceeded 5%. A statistical classification framework was developed to diagnose cytomegalovirus status using the catalog of TCR beta chain sequences. V and J gene assignment, in a later analysis, came from comparing TCR nucleotide sequences with IMGT/GENE-DB human TR gene sequences. The TCRdist pipeline was used in a later analysis to assign CDR3 sequences and most-parsimonious VDJ recombination scenarios. A later analysis defined each TCR beta chain by its CDR3 amino acid sequence plus V-gene family, and excluded reads lacking a unique V-gene family. In a later analysis, 500 to 650 highly shared, low-generation-probability nucleotide sequences were removed to address suspected cross-contamination and a sequencing artifact. A later analysis calculated a clonal expansion index for each public chain from normalized within-repertoire ranks of inferred template counts. In a later analysis, generation probabilities were computed using a VDJ recombination model fitted to out-of-frame rearrangements, and the results were checked against IGoR. Hypergeometric tests were used in a later analysis to score TCR-TCR, TCR-HLA and TCR-CMV co-occurrence, with a repertoire-size bias correction applied to the TCR pairs. False discovery rates were estimated in a later analysis by permuting HLA or CMV assignments 20 times. In a later analysis, co-occurring TCRs were grouped with DBSCAN, and TCRdist sequence similarity was added when clustering was performed within HLA-allele-positive subsets. For co-occurrence clustering, repertoires with fewer than 30,000 or more than 120,000 public chains were excluded, along with five repertoires with anomalous nucleotide sharing. TCRdb re-hosts the immuneACCESS table, in-frame sequences only. Its copies lack some clones; in the studies checked, an unresolved V gene accounts for under half of them, and the cause for the rest is not known. That table gives V, J and clone size, and the DNA gave D and trimming. In this sample's table one finds some 150,000 clones. Of the sample, about 0.81% is held by the ten largest clones.

This clonotype was sampled from a woman younger than 30 in good health and CMV-seropositive. The sequenced sample consisted of PBMCs. The rearranged chain carries TRBV12-5 and TRBJ2-5, with TRBD2 tentatively as D gene (6 bases match). This receptor has the CDR3 CASGLPERGSQETQYF. The bases read TGTGCTAGTGGTTTGCCGGAACGGGGGAGCCAAGAGACCCAGTACTTC.